This T cell receptor beta chain was profiled in a study of T cells in Graves' hyperthyroidism and ophthalmopathy. As for the study in general: Peripheral blood was drawn at first diagnosis, prior to all treatment. Study observations and caveats: In the blood, most expanded thyroid clonotypes above 0.001 appeared as well.

There are many counts of this clonotype. Its target is not known. Deletions cut 4 bases from V and 3 bases from J, with 13 bases between. The CDR3 consists of 15 residues. TCR beta CDR3 region amplification was performed from RNA transcripts. The TCR CDR3 was amplified in a first-round RT-PCR using the HTBI primer set. TCRdb reprocessed the multiplex PCR reads via MiXCR and lists one record per CDR3 protein. The sample consists of about 620,000 distinct CDR3 sequences, 15% to 20% of them appearing once. This clonotype originated in a woman younger than 45 with Graves' hyperthyroidism. This chain links TRBV12-3 or TRBV12-4 with TRBJ2-1; possible D gene TRBD2, 6 bases. Material: blood. The CDR3 reads CASSSRLDYYNEQFF. CDR3 in DNA: TGTGCCAGCAGTTCTCGACTAGACTACTACAATGAGCAGTTCTTC.